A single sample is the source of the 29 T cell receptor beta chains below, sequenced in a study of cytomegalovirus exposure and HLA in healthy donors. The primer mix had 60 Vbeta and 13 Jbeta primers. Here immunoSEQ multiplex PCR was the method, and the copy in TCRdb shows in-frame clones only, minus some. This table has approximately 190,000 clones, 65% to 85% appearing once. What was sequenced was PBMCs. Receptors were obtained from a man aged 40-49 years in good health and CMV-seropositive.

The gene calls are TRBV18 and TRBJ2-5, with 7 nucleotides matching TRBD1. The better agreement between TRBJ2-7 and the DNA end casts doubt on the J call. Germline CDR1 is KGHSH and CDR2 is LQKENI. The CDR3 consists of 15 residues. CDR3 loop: CASSGRTGNPYEQYF. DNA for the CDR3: TGTGCCAGCTCAGGCCGGACAGGCAACCCCTACGAGCAGTACTTC.

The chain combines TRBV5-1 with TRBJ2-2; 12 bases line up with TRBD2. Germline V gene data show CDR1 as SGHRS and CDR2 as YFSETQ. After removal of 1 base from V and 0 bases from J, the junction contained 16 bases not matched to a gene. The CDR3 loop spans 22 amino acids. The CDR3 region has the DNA TGCGCCAGCAGCTTGAGACCCCCGGGTTATGGACTAGCGGGACCGAACACCGGGGAGCTGTTTTTT. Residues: CASSLRPPGYGLAGPNTGELFF.

The CDR3 region has the DNA TGTGCCAGCAGCTTGGACAGGGGTTCTTCCTACGAGCAGTACTTC. This codes for CASSLDRGSSYEQYF. The chain recombines TRBV5-4 with TRBJ2-7, with 7 positions matching TRBD1. Trimming removed 0 bases from V and 1 base from J; junction bases left unmatched: 4. The CDR3 spans 15 residues. From germline, CDR1 is SGHNT and CDR2 YYREEE (reference sequence).

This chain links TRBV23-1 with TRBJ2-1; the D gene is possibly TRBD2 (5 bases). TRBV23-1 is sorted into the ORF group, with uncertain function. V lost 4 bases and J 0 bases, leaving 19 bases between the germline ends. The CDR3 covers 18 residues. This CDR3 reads CASSPHFAGDSSYNEQFF. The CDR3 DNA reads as TGCGCCAGCAGTCCCCATTTCGCCGGGGATAGCTCCTACAATGAGCAGTTCTTC.

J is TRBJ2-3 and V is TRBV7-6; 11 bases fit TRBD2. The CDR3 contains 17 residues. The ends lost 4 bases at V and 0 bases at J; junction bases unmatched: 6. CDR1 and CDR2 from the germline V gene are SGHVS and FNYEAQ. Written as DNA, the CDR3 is TGTGCCAGCAGCTCTAGTACTAGCGGGGGTAGCACAGATACGCAGTATTTT. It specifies CASSSSTSGGSTDTQYF.

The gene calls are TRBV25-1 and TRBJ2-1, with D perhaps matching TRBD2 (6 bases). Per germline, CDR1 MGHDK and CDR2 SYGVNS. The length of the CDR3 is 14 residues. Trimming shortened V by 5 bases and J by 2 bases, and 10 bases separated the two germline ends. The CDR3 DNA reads TGTGCCAGCAGTACCGGGAGAGCCTACAATGAGCAGTTCTTC. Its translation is CASSTGRAYNEQFF.

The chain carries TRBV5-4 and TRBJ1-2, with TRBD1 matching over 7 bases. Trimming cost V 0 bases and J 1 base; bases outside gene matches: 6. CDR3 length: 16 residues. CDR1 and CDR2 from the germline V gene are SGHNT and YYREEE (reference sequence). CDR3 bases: TGTGCCAGCAGCTTGGGGGCAGGGGGTCTTAACTATGGCTACACCTTC. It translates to CASSLGAGGLNYGYTF.

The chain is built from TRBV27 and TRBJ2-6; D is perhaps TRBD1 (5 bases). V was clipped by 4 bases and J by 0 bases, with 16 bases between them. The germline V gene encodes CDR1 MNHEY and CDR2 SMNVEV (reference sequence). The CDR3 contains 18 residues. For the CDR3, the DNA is TGTGCCAGCAGTTCAGACAGACTTCTAAGCTCTGGGGCCAACGTCCTGACTTTC. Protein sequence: CASSSDRLLSSGANVLTF. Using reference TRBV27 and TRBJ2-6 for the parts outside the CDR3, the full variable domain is EAQVTQNPRYLITVTGKKLTVTCSQNMNHEYMSWYRQDPGLGLRQIYYSMNVEVTDKGDVPEGYKVSRKEKRNFPLILESPSPNQTSLYFCASSSDRLLSSGANVLTFGAGSRLTVL.

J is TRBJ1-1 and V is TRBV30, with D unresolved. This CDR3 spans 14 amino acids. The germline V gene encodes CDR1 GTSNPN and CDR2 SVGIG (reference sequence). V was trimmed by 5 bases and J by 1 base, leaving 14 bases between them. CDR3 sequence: CAWVPQVRNTEAFF. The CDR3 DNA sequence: TGTGCCTGGGTGCCCCAGGTGAGGAACACTGAAGCTTTCTTT.

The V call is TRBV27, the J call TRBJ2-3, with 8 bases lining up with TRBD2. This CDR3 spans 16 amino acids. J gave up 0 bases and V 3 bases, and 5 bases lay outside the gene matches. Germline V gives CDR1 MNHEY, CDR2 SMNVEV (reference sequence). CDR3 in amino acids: CASSFSTSGSTDTQYF. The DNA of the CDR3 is TGTGCCAGCAGTTTCAGTACTAGCGGTAGCACAGATACGCAGTATTTT.

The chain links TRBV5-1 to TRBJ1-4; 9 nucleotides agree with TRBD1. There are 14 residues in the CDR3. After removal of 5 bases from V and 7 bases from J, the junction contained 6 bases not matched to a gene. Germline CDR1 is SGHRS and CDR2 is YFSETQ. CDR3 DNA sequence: TGCGCCAGCAGTCCGGACAGGGGTGTTGAAAAACTGTTTTTT. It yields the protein CASSPDRGVEKLFF.

CDR3 DNA sequence: TGTGCCAGTAGTCGAATGGGGACAGGTAGCAATCAGCCCCAGCATTTT. It specifies CASSRMGTGSNQPQHF. The chain joins TRBV19 to TRBJ1-5, with TRBD1 matching over 8 bases. This CDR3 has 16 amino acids. Germline CDR1 is LNHDA and CDR2 is SQIVND (reference sequence). With 5 bases clipped from V and 0 bases from J, the junction kept 6 bases outside the gene matches.

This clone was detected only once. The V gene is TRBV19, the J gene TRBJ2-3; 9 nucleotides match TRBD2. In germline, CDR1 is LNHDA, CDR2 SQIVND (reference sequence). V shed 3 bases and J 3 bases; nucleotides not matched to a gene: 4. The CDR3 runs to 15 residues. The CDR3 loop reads CASSMIAGATDTQYF. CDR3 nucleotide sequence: TGTGCCAGTAGTATGATAGCGGGAGCTACAGATACGCAGTATTTT.

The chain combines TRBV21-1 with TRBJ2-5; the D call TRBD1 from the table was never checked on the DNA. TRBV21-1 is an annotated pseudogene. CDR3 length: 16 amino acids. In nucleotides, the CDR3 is TGTGCCAGCAGCAAAGCGCTTTCACAGGGGGAGGAGACCCAGTACTTC. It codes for CASSKALSQGEETQYF.

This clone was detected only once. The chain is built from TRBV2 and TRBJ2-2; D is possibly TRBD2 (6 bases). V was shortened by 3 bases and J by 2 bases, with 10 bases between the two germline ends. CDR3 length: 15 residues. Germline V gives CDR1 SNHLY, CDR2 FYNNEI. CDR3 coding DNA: TGTGCCAGCAGTGAGGCGGGACTTAACACCGGGGAGCTGTTTTTT. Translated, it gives CASSEAGLNTGELFF.

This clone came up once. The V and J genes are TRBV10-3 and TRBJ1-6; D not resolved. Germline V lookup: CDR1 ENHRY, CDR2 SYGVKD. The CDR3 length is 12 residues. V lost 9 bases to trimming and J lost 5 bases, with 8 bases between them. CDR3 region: CAIKLDNSPLHF. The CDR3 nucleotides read TGTGCCATTAAGCTAGATAATTCACCCCTCCACTTT.

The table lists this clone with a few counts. CDR3 loop: CASSATGNSNQPQHF. CDR3 DNA: TGTGCCAGCAGCGCCACAGGGAATAGCAATCAGCCCCAGCATTTT. The chain links TRBV7-2 to TRBJ1-5, with D possibly matching TRBD1 (6 bases). Trimming shortened V by 5 bases and J by 0 bases, and 11 bases separated the two germline ends. The CDR3 is 15 amino acids. Looked up from germline, CDR1 is SGHTA and CDR2 is FQGNSA.

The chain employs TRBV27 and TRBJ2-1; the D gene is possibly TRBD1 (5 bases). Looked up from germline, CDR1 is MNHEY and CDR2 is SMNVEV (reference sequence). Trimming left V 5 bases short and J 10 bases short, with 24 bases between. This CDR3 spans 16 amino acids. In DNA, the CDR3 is TGTGCCAGCAGTCCCTCTCAGGGTCCGGCAGGGTACGAGCAGTTCTTC. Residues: CASSPSQGPAGYEQFF.

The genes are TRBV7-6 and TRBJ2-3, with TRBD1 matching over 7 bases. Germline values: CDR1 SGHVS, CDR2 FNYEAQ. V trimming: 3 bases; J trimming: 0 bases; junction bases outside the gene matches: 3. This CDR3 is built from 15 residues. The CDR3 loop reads CASSFRDSSTDTQYF. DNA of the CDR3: TGTGCCAGCAGCTTCCGGGACAGCAGCACAGATACGCAGTATTTT.

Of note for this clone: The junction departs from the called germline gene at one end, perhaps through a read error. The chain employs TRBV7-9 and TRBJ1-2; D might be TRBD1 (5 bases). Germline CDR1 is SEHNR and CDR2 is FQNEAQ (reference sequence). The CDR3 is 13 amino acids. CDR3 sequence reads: CSSSYDSNYGYTF. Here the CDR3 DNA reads TGTTCCAGCAGCTACGACAGTAACTATGGCTACACCTTC. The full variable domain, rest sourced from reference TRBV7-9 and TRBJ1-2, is DTGVSQNPRHKITKRGQNVTFRCDPISEHNRLYWYRQTLGQGPEFLTYFQNEAQLEKSRLLSDRFSAERPKGSFSTLEIQRTEQGDSAMYLCSSSYDSNYGYTFGSGTRLTVV.

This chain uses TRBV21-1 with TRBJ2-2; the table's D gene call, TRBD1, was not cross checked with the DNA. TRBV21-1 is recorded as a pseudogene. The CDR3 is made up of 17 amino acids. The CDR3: CASDNPPTGYGTGELFF. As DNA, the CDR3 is TGTGCCAGCGACAACCCCCCTACAGGGTACGGCACCGGGGAGCTGTTTTTT.

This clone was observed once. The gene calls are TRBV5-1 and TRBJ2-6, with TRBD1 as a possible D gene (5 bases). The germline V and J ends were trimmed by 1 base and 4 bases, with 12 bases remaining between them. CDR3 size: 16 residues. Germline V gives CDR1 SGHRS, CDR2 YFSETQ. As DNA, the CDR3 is TGCGCCAGCAGCTTGACTACAGGAAAAGGGGCCAACGTCCTGACTTTC. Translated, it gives CASSLTTGKGANVLTF.

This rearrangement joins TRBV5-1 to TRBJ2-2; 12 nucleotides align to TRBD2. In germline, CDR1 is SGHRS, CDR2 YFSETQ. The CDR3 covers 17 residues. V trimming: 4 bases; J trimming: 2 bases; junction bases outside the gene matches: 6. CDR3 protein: CASSPRTSGTNTGELFF. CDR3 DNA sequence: TGCGCCAGCAGCCCCCGGACTAGCGGGACCAACACCGGGGAGCTGTTTTTT.

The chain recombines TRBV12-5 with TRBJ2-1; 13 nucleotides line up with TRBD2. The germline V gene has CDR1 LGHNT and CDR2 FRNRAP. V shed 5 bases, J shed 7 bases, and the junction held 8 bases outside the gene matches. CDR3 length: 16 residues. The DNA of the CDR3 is TGTGCTAGTGGTCTGGGACTAGCGGGACTGGGAAATGAGCAGTTCTTC. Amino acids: CASGLGLAGLGNEQFF.

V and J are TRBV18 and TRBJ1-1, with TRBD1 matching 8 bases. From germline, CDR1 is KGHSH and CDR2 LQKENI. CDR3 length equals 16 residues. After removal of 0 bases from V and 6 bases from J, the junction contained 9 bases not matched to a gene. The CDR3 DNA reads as TGTGCCAGCTCACCACCGGGGACAGGCTCAAGGGCTGAAGCTTTCTTT. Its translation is CASSPPGTGSRAEAFF.

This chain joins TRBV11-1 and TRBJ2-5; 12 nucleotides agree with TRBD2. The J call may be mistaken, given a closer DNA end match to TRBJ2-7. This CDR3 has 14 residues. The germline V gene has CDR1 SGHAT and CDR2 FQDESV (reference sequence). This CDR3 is CASSSRLAGDEQYF. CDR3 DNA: TGTGCCAGCAGCTCCCGACTAGCGGGAGACGAGCAGTACTTC.

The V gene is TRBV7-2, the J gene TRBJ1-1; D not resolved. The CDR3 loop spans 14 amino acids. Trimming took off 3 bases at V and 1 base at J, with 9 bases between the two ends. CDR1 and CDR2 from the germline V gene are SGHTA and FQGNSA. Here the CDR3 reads CASSFLRKNTEAFF. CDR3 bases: TGTGCCAGCAGCTTCCTACGAAAGAACACTGAAGCTTTCTTT. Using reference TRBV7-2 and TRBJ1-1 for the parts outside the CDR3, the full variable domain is GAGVSQSPSNKVTEKGKDVELRCDPISGHTALYWYRQSLGQGLEFLIYFQGNSAPDKSGLPSDRFSAERTGGSVSTLTIQRTQQEDSAVYLCASSFLRKNTEAFFGQGTRLTVV.

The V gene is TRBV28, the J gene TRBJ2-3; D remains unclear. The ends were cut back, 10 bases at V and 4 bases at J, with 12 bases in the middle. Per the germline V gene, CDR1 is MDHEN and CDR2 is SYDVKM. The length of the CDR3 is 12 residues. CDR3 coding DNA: TGTGCCATCCAACAGCCGGCAGATACGCAGTATTTT. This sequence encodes CAIQQPADTQYF. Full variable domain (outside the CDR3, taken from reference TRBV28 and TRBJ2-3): DVKVTQSSRYLVKRTGEKVFLECVQDMDHENMFWYRQDPGLGLRLIYFSYDVKMKEKGDIPEGYSVSREKKERFSLILESASTNQTSMYLCAIQQPADTQYFGPGTRLTVL.

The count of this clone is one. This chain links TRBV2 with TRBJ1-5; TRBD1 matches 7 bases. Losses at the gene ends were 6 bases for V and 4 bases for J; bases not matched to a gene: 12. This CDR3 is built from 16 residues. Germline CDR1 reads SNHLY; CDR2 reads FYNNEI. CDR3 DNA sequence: TGTGCCAGCAGAGAGACAGGGTCCGTACTGAATCAGCCCCAGCATTTT. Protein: CASRETGSVLNQPQHF.